These 18 T cell receptor beta chains came from one sample sequenced in a study of response to subunit inactivated influenza vaccine. TCRdb passed the RT-PCR reads through MiXCR, listing each CDR3 protein once. The sample records hundreds of thousands of distinct CDR3 sequences, around 16% being singletons. Specimen: PBMCs from blood, collected 12 days after vaccination. These receptors all stem from a man aged 50-59 years who received an inactivated influenza vaccine.

The CDR3 DNA is TGTGCCAGCAGCTCCCAAGTCGTAAGCGGGGAGCTGTTTTTT. Translation gives CASSSQVVSGELFF. The V and J genes are TRBV11-2 and TRBJ2-2, with unresolved D. This CDR3 contains 14 residues. Germline V lookup: CDR1 SGHAT, CDR2 FQNNGV. V lost 4 bases to trimming and J lost 7 bases, with 13 bases between them. Using reference TRBV11-2 and TRBJ2-2 for the parts outside the CDR3, the full variable domain is EAGVAQSPRYKIIEKRQSVAFWCNPISGHATLYWYQQILGQGPKLLIQFQNNGVVDDSQLPKDRFSAERLKGVDSTLKIQPAKLEDSAVYLCASSSQVVSGELFFGEGSRLTVL.

Many counts were recorded for this clonotype. The gene calls are TRBV18 and TRBJ2-2; TRBD2 matches at 7 bases. In germline, CDR1 is KGHSH, CDR2 LQKENI. The CDR3 length is 13 residues. V trimming: 8 bases; J trimming: 5 bases; junction bases outside the gene matches: 5. The CDR3 sequence: CASSPGGTGELFF. The CDR3 DNA reads TGTGCCAGCAGCCCGGGAGGTACCGGGGAGCTGTTTTTT.

The V gene is TRBV6-1, the J gene TRBJ2-7, with a possible D match to TRBD2 (5 bases). Germline-derived CDR1 and CDR2 are MNHNS and SASEGT. V dropped 6 bases and J dropped 0 bases, with 9 bases sitting between them. This CDR3 contains 13 residues. This CDR3 is CASREGGSYEQYF. CDR3 nucleotides: TGTGCCAGCAGAGAGGGTGGCTCCTACGAGCAGTACTTC.

This clonotype occurred many times. CDR3 sequence: CASSLAWNSPLHF. The DNA of the CDR3 is TGTGCCAGCAGTTTAGCGTGGAATTCACCCCTCCACTTT. This chain links TRBV12-3 or TRBV12-4 with TRBJ1-6; D uncertain. This CDR3 spans 13 amino acids. The V end was cut by 0 bases, the J end by 7 bases, with 4 bases between.

The V gene is TRBV20-1, the J gene TRBJ2-7; 10 bases are a match to TRBD2. V shed 6 bases, J shed 4 bases, and the junction held 12 bases outside the gene matches. Germline values: CDR1 DFQATT, CDR2 SNEGSKA (reference sequence). CDR3 size: 15 residues. As DNA, the CDR3 is TGCAGTGCGAAAAAACCAGCGGGAGGGCCGTACGAGCAGTACTTC. Residues: CSAKKPAGGPYEQYF.

There are a few counts of this clonotype. The J gene is TRBJ2-1, the V gene TRBV4-2, with 7 nucleotides matching TRBD2. CDR3 size: 13 residues. V shed 0 bases and J 10 bases; nucleotides not matched to a gene: 3. Germline loops: CDR1 LGHNA, CDR2 YNFKEQ. DNA for the CDR3: TGTGCCAGCAGCCAAGATAAAGCGGGAGAGCAGTTCTTC. Translating gives CASSQDKAGEQFF.

This clonotype has just a few counts. The CDR3: CASGPEWGSWNEQYF. The CDR3 DNA reads TGTGCCAGCGGCCCTGAGTGGGGGTCATGGAACGAGCAGTACTTC. This chain joins TRBV27 and TRBJ2-7; D may be TRBD1 or TRBD2 (5 bases each). With 8 bases removed from V and 5 bases from J, the gap between germline ends came to 22 bases. The CDR3 is made up of 15 amino acids. Germline V gene lookup returns CDR1 MNHEY and CDR2 SMNVEV (reference sequence).

This clonotype was picked up many times. The CDR3 DNA reads as TGCAGCGTAAGGGGGGACAGGGGGTATTTAGGCGAGCAGTACTTC. Translated, it gives CSVRGDRGYLGEQYF. The V call is TRBV29-1, the J call TRBJ2-7, with 11 bases aligning to TRBD1. V shed 6 bases and J 6 bases; nucleotides not matched to a gene: 13. The germline V gene encodes CDR1 SQVTM and CDR2 ANQGSEA. This CDR3 has 15 residues.

The gene calls are TRBV4-3 and TRBJ2-1; 9 bases are shared with TRBD2. Germline trimming cut 4 bases from V and 1 base from J; bases unmatched to any gene: 5. This CDR3 region has 16 residues. Germline lookup yields CDR1 LGHNA and CDR2 YSLEER. CDR3 residues: CASSPTAGGSYNEQFF. The CDR3 bases are TGCGCCAGCAGCCCCACAGCGGGAGGTTCCTACAATGAGCAGTTCTTC.

This clonotype was counted once. The genes are TRBV7-6 and TRBJ2-1, with D perhaps matching TRBD2 (6 bases). CDR3 length: 16 residues. The germline V gene encodes CDR1 SGHVS and CDR2 FNYEAQ. V was cut by 6 bases and J by 3 bases, with 18 bases left in between. The CDR3 nucleotides read TGTGCCAGCAGTCCCGGGGGTCGGGGAATCTACAATGAGCAGTTCTTC. This sequence encodes CASSPGGRGIYNEQFF.

The chain employs TRBV20-1 and TRBJ1-2; TRBD1 is a possible D gene (6 bases). V was pared by 3 bases and J by 4 bases, with 18 bases between. CDR3 size: 15 residues. CDR1 is DFQATT, CDR2 SNEGSKA, per germline (reference sequence). CDR3 region: CSARSGGGLVYGYTF. In DNA form, the CDR3 reads TGCAGTGCTAGGTCCGGTGGGGGGCTGGTCTATGGCTACACCTTC.

This chain uses TRBV7-2 with TRBJ1-1, with D possibly matching TRBD1 (6 bases). The CDR3 sequence is 14 residues long. The germline V and J ends were trimmed by 4 bases and 5 bases, with 14 bases remaining between them. CDR1 and CDR2 from the germline V gene are SGHTA and FQGNSA. DNA for the CDR3: TGTGCCAGCAGCTGGAGGCTCCAGGGGACTGAAGCTTTCTTT. Encoded protein: CASSWRLQGTEAFF.

The CDR3: CASSLPQGRREQYF. The CDR3 DNA reads TGTGCCAGCAGTTTACCCCAGGGGCGTCGGGAGCAGTACTTC. The gene calls are TRBV28 and TRBJ2-7; D might be TRBD1 (6 bases). Germline V gene sequence: CDR1 MDHEN, CDR2 SYDVKM. V dropped 2 bases and J dropped 7 bases, with 15 bases sitting between them. The CDR3 contains 14 residues. Based on the CDR3 plus reference TRBV28 and TRBJ2-7, the full variable domain is DVKVTQSSRYLVKRTGEKVFLECVQDMDHENMFWYRQDPGLGLRLIYFSYDVKMKEKGDIPEGYSVSREKKERFSLILESASTNQTSMYLCASSLPQGRREQYFGPGTRLTVT.

This sequence joins TRBV20-1 and TRBJ1-6; 9 bases agree with TRBD1. Germline CDR1 DFQATT, CDR2 SNEGSKA (reference sequence). Germline trimming cut 3 bases from V and 6 bases from J; bases unmatched to any gene: 3. The CDR3 loop spans 14 amino acids. The CDR3 bases are TGCAGTGCTAGGATGGGACAGGGTAATTCACCCCTCCACTTT. Amino acid sequence: CSARMGQGNSPLHF.

This clonotype was observed a few times. The chain carries TRBV7-9 and TRBJ1-2; D is unclear. Trimming took 5 bases from V and 1 from J, leaving 8 bases between them. Germline values: CDR1 SEHNR, CDR2 FQNEAQ (reference sequence). CDR3 length: 13 residues. This CDR3 reads CASSLTNNYGYTF. The DNA for the CDR3 is TGTGCCAGCAGCCTAACAAATAACTATGGCTACACCTTC.

This clonotype was recorded at least ten times. This chain links TRBV18 with TRBJ2-1, with D hard to call. The germline V and J ends were trimmed by 6 bases and 5 bases, with 8 bases remaining between them. The CDR3 has 12 amino acids. Looked up from germline, CDR1 is KGHSH and CDR2 is LQKENI. DNA for the CDR3: TGTGCCAGCTCCCGAACCAACAATGAGCAGTTCTTC. Its translation: CASSRTNNEQFF.

Details on this clonotype: The germline gene is not matched at one end of the junction; a read error may be the cause. V gene TRBV11-2 combines with J gene TRBJ2-5, with D possibly being TRBD1 (5 bases). CDR1 is SGHAT, CDR2 FQNNGV, per germline. This CDR3 contains 17 residues. The CDR3 DNA follows: TGTGCCAGCAGCTTAGACCCTGTGGGGCCGTACCAAGAGACCCAGTATTTC. Translating it yields CASSLDPVGPYQETQYF.

This sequence joins TRBV10-3 and TRBJ2-3; 7 bases fit TRBD2. Germline values: CDR1 ENHRY, CDR2 SYGVKD. The CDR3 spans 12 residues. The ends lost 6 bases at V and 3 bases at J; junction bases unmatched: 0. The CDR3 nucleotides read TGTGCCATCAGGGGGGGGACAGATACGCAGTATTTT. It translates to CAIRGGTDTQYF.